This entry describes one T cell receptor beta chain. These data belong to a study of blood T cell repertoires in COVID-19. Each recovered donor of Cohort 3 presented with two negative PCRs, clearance, or symptom resolution. The germline V gene encodes CDR1 MNHEY and CDR2 SVGEGT. Trimming took 2 bases from V and 7 from J; bases not matched to a gene: 19. The CDR3 runs to 18 residues. Profiling relied on immunoSEQ multiplex PCR, and the TCRdb table lists in-frame clones only, not all of them. Of a few hundred thousand clones detected, about 87% appear once; the ten largest clones hold 10%. The sequencing input was PBMCs or T cells enriched from blood (not recorded which). This chain uses TRBV6-2 or TRBV6-3 with TRBJ1-1; TRBD1 matches 7 bases. This TCR came from a woman aged 45-60 years who had recovered from COVID-19. The CDR3 DNA sequence: TGTGCCAGCAGTTACGGTCTAGGGACAGCGACTAACGAAGGTGAAGCTTTCTTT. Translated, it gives CASSYGLGTATNEGEAFF.